This is a list of T cell receptor beta chains from one sample in a study of control samples from healthy donors and cancer patients. Method: immunoSEQ multiplex PCR; TCRdb's copy keeps in-frame clones and lacks some. Of just over 150,000 clones listed, nearly 95% are singletons. Source material: blood. These receptors were obtained from a man between 50 and 59 years old in good health. Both conserved end residues are part of each CDR3. The D gene is left open where the match is weak. For some rows the clone size is stated as once, few or many, or as a class when expanded; others skip it.

>TRBV4-1|TRBJ2-6|-|-
CASSQDSSGANVLTF
TGCGCCAGCAGCCAGGACAGCTCTGGGGCCAACGTCCTGACTTTC
>TRBV15|TRBJ2-1|TRBD2|-
CATSRGIAGGENEQFF
TGTGCCACCAGCAGAGGTATAGCGGGAGGAGAAAATGAGCAGTTCTTC
>TRBV6-6|TRBJ1-1|-|-
CASSYSVNTEAFF
TGTGCCAGCAGTTACTCGGTAAACACTGAAGCTTTCTTT
>TRBV2|TRBJ2-7|TRBD2|-
CASRISSGSPYEQYF
TGTGCCAGCAGGATTTCTAGCGGGAGTCCCTACGAGCAGTACTTC
>TRBV13|TRBJ2-2|TRBD2|-
CASSPGTSAFYTGELFF
TGTGCCAGCAGCCCCGGGACTAGCGCCTTTTACACCGGGGAGCTGTTTTTT
>TRBV27|TRBJ1-1|-|-
CASSLRTDLNTEAFF
TGTGCCAGCAGTTTAAGGACAGACCTGAACACTGAAGCTTTCTTT
>TRBV27|TRBJ2-6|-|-
CASSSKPGANVLTF
TGTGCCAGCAGTTCCAAACCCGGGGCCAACGTCCTGACTTTC
>TRBV27|TRBJ2-6|TRBD1|-
CASSFRGPPGANVLTF
TGTGCCAGCAGTTTCAGGGGGCCCCCTGGGGCCAACGTCCTGACTTTC
>TRBV5-6|TRBJ2-3|-|-
CASSLSTITDTQYF
TGTGCCAGCAGCTTGAGTACTATCACAGATACGCAGTATTTT
>TRBV6-5|TRBJ1-6|-|-
CATGTRGGARSPLHF
TGTGCCACCGGCACGCGGGGGGGGGCTCGTTCACCCCTCCACTTT
>TRBV9|TRBJ1-2|-|-
CASSARRGALVYGYTF
TGTGCCAGCAGCGCCCGAAGGGGGGCACTCGTCTATGGCTACACCTTC
>TRBV12-3/TRBV12-4|TRBJ1-2|-|-
CASSLRGVYGYTF
TGTGCCAGCAGTTTAAGAGGAGTCTATGGCTACACCTTC
>TRBV2|TRBJ2-7|-|-
CASSTEPSLRYEQYF
TGTGCCAGCAGTACAGAGCCCTCCCTACGCTACGAGCAGTACTTC
>TRBV10-3|TRBJ1-6|-|-
CAISGNSDNSPLHF
TGTGCCATCAGTGGTAACAGTGATAATTCACCCCTCCACTTT
>TRBV5-1|TRBJ2-3|TRBD1|once
CASSLSGQVANTDTQYF
TGCGCCAGCAGCTTGTCGGGACAGGTGGCTAACACAGATACGCAGTATTTT
>TRBV19|TRBJ2-7|-|-
CASSPGRGTYEQYF
TGTGCCAGTAGTCCTGGACGGGGGACCTACGAGCAGTACTTC
>TRBV3-1/TRBV3-2|TRBJ1-1|-|-
CASSIHLRQKTEAFF
TGTGCCAGCAGCATCCACTTAAGACAGAAAACTGAAGCTTTCTTT
>TRBV11-2|TRBJ1-1|-|-
CASSLDPGPKTEAFF
TGTGCCAGCAGCTTAGATCCGGGACCGAAGACTGAAGCTTTCTTT
>TRBV3-1/TRBV3-2|TRBJ1-2|-|-
CASSQAGTGYGYTF
TGTGCCAGCAGCCAAGCGGGGACGGGATATGGCTACACCTTC
>TRBV29-1|TRBJ2-1|-|-
CSAGSYNEQFF
TGCAGCGCGGGTTCCTACAATGAGCAGTTCTTC
>TRBV10-3|TRBJ2-1|TRBD2|-
CATGGPSGRGASSYNEQFF
TGTGCCACCGGGGGCCCTAGCGGGAGAGGGGCGAGCTCCTACAATGAGCAGTTCTTC
>TRBV5-1|TRBJ2-7|TRBD2|-
CASERGELTGRWEQYF
TGCGCCAGCGAGCGGGGGGAACTAACGGGGCGCTGGGAGCAGTACTTC
>TRBV11-2|TRBJ2-3|-|-
CASSRKDRRDTQYF
TGTGCCAGCAGCCGAAAGGACCGCCGGGATACGCAGTATTTT
>TRBV6-5|TRBJ1-2|TRBD1|-
CASSRDRAHYGYTF
TGTGCCAGCAGCAGGGACAGGGCGCACTATGGCTACACCTTC
>TRBV12-5|TRBJ2-2|TRBD2|-
CASGQGLAGYTGELFF
TGTGCTAGTGGTCAAGGACTAGCGGGATACACCGGGGAGCTGTTTTTT
>TRBV5-5|TRBJ2-7|TRBD1|-
CASSRDRGYEQYF
TGTGCCAGCAGCCGGGACAGGGGCTACGAGCAGTACTTC
>TRBV28|TRBJ2-1|-|-
CASTRTDHYNEQFF
TGTGCCAGCACTCGGACAGATCACTACAATGAGCAGTTCTTC
>TRBV5-1|TRBJ2-5|-|-
CASSPHTTGQYF
TGCGCCAGCAGCCCGCACACGACAGGCCAGTACTTC
>TRBV18|TRBJ2-3|-|-
CASSPDRLSLGVQYF
TGTGCCAGCTCACCGGACAGACTATCACTAGGGGTGCAGTATTTT
>TRBV28|TRBJ2-7|TRBD2|-
CASSLGGGGSYEQYF
TGTGCCAGCAGTTTAGGGGGGGGAGGCTCCTACGAGCAGTACTTC
>TRBV14|TRBJ1-1|TRBD1|few
CASSRRTGSEAFF
TGTGCCAGCAGTCGTCGGACAGGGAGTGAAGCTTTCTTT
>TRBV21-1|TRBJ1-4|-|-
CASSKAVQVTEKLFF
TGTGCCAGCAGCAAAGCAGTCCAGGTTACAGAAAAACTGTTTTTT
>TRBV4-2|TRBJ2-2|TRBD2|-
CASSQDGTSATGELFF
TGTGCCAGCAGCCAAGATGGGACTAGCGCCACCGGGGAGCTGTTTTTT
>TRBV3-1/TRBV3-2|TRBJ1-5|-|-
CASSQSGGRQPQHF
TGTGCCAGCAGCCAAAGCGGGGGCAGGCAGCCCCAGCATTTT
>TRBV28|TRBJ2-5|TRBD2|-
CASSPTSGRQTQYF
TGTGCCAGCAGTCCAACTAGCGGGAGACAGACCCAGTACTTC
>TRBV10-3|TRBJ1-2|-|-
CAIRQEVGYGYTF
TGTGCCATCAGGCAGGAGGTCGGGTATGGCTACACCTTC
>TRBV11-3|TRBJ2-7|TRBD1|once
CASSRTRDSYEQYF
TGTGCCAGCAGCCGGACACGGGACAGCTACGAGCAGTACTTC
>TRBV6-5|TRBJ2-7|TRBD2|-
CASEGLAGVEQYF
TGTGCCAGTGAGGGGCTAGCGGGAGTCGAGCAGTACTTC
>TRBV10-2|TRBJ1-3|-|-
CASSQYSGNTIYF
TGCGCCAGCAGCCAGTACTCTGGAAACACCATATATTTT
>TRBV11-2|TRBJ2-2|TRBD1|-
CASRPPGQEGLGELFF
TGTGCCAGCAGGCCGCCGGGACAGGAAGGTCTCGGGGAGCTGTTTTTT
>TRBV4-1|TRBJ2-1|TRBD2|few
CASSQDSSGRAKNNEQFF
TGCGCCAGCAGCCAAGATTCCAGCGGGAGGGCCAAAAACAATGAGCAGTTCTTC
>TRBV7-3|TRBJ2-5|-|-
CASSPTRGPQETQYF
TGTGCCAGCAGCCCGACTCGGGGGCCCCAAGAGACCCAGTACTTC
>TRBV19|TRBJ2-1|TRBD1|-
CASSIRRTGGADEQFF
TGTGCCAGTAGTATCCGTAGGACAGGGGGCGCGGATGAGCAGTTCTTC
>TRBV27|TRBJ2-7|-|-
CASSLYSGGEQYF
TGTGCCAGCAGTTTATATTCCGGGGGCGAGCAGTACTTC
>TRBV11-2|TRBJ2-2|TRBD1|-
CASSVQGAHTGELFF
TGTGCCAGCAGCGTACAGGGGGCACACACCGGGGAGCTGTTTTTT
>TRBV5-6|TRBJ2-3|TRBD2|-
CASSPRDYPGDTQYF
TGTGCCAGCAGCCCCCGGGACTACCCCGGAGATACGCAGTATTTT